This T cell receptor (beta chain) was obtained from a study of shared clonotypes between healthy human individuals. Study-wide results and limits: Among non-shared clonotypes, generation probabilities were lower than among those shared by all four donors. The diversity represented, both genetic and in exposure history, was limited by few donors.

Measured with immunoSEQ multiplex PCR; TCRdb has only the in-frame clones, and not every one. The sample includes millions of clones, approximately 93% of them seen just once. For this clone: Its antigen is as yet unknown.

Germline V lookup: CDR1 SEHNR, CDR2 FQNEAQ (reference sequence). The CDR3 covers 15 residues. J lost 7 bases, V lost 5 bases, and 7 bases had no gene match. The chain recombines TRBV7-9 with TRBJ1-5, with 11 bases matching TRBD1. The TCR comes from a man younger than 35 in good health. Some clones in this sample may be carry-over from other donors' samples. Sequenced input: naive CD4+ T cells from PBMCs. Subset described: CD45RA+ positively selected. DNA of the CDR3: TGTGCCAGCAGCCAGGGGGGACAGGGGGGCCAGCCCCAGCATTTT. Translation gives CASSQGGQGGQPQHF.